The next 18 T cell receptor beta chains were all read from a single sample in a study of T cells in women clearing cervical HPV infection. Using immunoSEQ multiplex PCR, the repertoire was profiled, and TCRdb retains in-frame clones only, with some absent. The sample features 10,000 to 15,000 clones, with under 25% in its top ten. Sequencing was done on a sample of blood buffy coat. These receptors were taken from a woman between 18 and 70 years old with a cervical HPV16 infection that either progressed to CIN3+ or cleared (not recorded which).

Concerning this clone: The read halts 3 residues ahead of the CDR3 end, with the missing end drawn from the germline J gene. The chain links TRBV13 to TRBJ2-1; 10 bases align to TRBD2. Trimming took 8 bases from V and 0 from J; bases not matched to a gene: 7. The CDR3 is 16 amino acids. Germline V gives CDR1 PRHDT, CDR2 FYEKMQ (reference sequence). CDR3 loop: CASQRGGRSSYNEQFF. CDR3 bases read: TGTGCCAGCCAGCGGGGGGGCAGAAGCTCCTACAATGAG. Complete variable domain (other parts from reference TRBV13 and TRBJ2-1): AAGVIQSPRHLIKEKRETATLKCYPIPRHDTVYWYQQGPGQDPQFLISFYEKMQSDKGSIPDRFSAQQFSDYHSELNMSSLELGDSALYFCASQRGGRSSYNEQFFGPGTRLTVL.

The sequenced CDR3 bases are TGTGCCAGCAGGAAGATAGCGGGGGGGCGTAATGAG. Translating gives CASRKIAGGRNE. The CDR3 in its entirety is CASRKIAGGRNEQFF. The V call is TRBV2, the J call TRBJ2-1, with 11 bases aligning to TRBD2. Coverage ceases 3 residues before the CDR3 finishes, and the germline J gene fills in the end. Germline V lookup: CDR1 SNHLY, CDR2 FYNNEI. Unmatched junction bases numbered 8, after V lost 6 bases and J lost 7 bases. The CDR3 consists of 15 residues.

CDR3 sequence reads: CASSFPGNQPQHF. CDR3 bases read: TGTGCCAGCAGCTTCCCCGGCAATCAGCCC. The chain has TRBV3-1 (or the pseudogene TRBV3-2) and TRBJ1-5; D is uncertain. The DNA ends 3 residues before the CDR3 does, and the rest of the CDR3 is filled in from the germline J gene. Germline CDR1 is LGHDT and CDR2 is YNNKEL (reference sequence). Between the trimmed V and J ends, which lost 5 bases and 2 bases, there was a span of 7 bases. This CDR3 comprises 13 residues.

On this clone itself: The observed sequence ends 3 residues before the CDR3 terminus, with the missing tail filled in from the germline J gene. This chain uses TRBV18 with TRBJ1-2, with D possibly being TRBD1 (5 bases). This CDR3 is 15 amino acids long. Germline V CDR1 and CDR2: KGHSH, LQKENI. V was pared by 3 bases and J by 3 bases, with 14 bases between. CDR3 DNA (partial): TGTGCCAGCTCACCGGGACTGTCGACCGACTATGGC. Translation gives CASSPGLSTDYG. The full CDR3 protein reads CASSPGLSTDYGYTF.

This clone is identified as medium-sized from frequency. With the read ending 3 residues before the CDR3 end, the germline J gene is used to fill in that end. The chain recombines TRBV4-1 with TRBJ1-1, with 10 bases matching TRBD1. V shed 3 bases, J shed 4 bases, and the junction held 5 bases outside the gene matches. Germline V gene sequence: CDR1 MGHRA, CDR2 YSYEKL. The CDR3 spans 15 residues. The CDR3 is CASSQTGTGVTEAFF. Incomplete CDR3 DNA: TGCGCCAGCAGCCAGACTGGGACAGGGGTCACTGAA.

As regards this clone: Read data end 3 residues before the CDR3 end; the end is taken from the germline J gene. This chain connects TRBV5-1 to TRBJ1-2, with D perhaps matching TRBD1 (5 bases). There are 12 residues in the CDR3. CDR1 and CDR2 from the germline V gene are SGHRS and YFSETQ. The CDR3 here is CASSFTGEGYTF. Incomplete CDR3 DNA: TGCGCCAGCAGCTTCACGGGGGAGGGC.

Comments on this clone: The read ends 3 residues shy of where the CDR3 ends; the end is completed using the germline J gene. The chain has TRBV18 and TRBJ1-1, with no clear D. Germline V gene lookup returns CDR1 KGHSH and CDR2 LQKENI. The CDR3 extends over 14 amino acids. The CDR3 protein is CASSPPGMASEAFF. The CDR3 DNA, read in part, is TGTGCCAGCTCACCACCTGGCATGGCCTCCGAA.

Points on this clone: The read halts 3 residues ahead of the CDR3 end, with the missing end drawn from the germline J gene. The genes are TRBV14 and TRBJ1-1; 7 bases are a match to TRBD1. V gave up 2 bases and J gave up 2 bases; unmatched junction bases: 8. The CDR3 is made up of 16 amino acids. Germline V gives CDR1 SGHDN, CDR2 FVKESK. Here the CDR3 reads CASSQYTDRFNTEAFF. CDR3 bases read: TGTGCCAGCAGCCAATACACGGACAGGTTCAACACTGAA.

Notes on this clone: Read data end 3 residues before the CDR3 end; the end is taken from the germline J gene. V and J are TRBV2 and TRBJ1-5; D perhaps matches TRBD1 (6 bases). The germline V gene has CDR1 SNHLY and CDR2 FYNNEI. This CDR3 has 14 amino acids. V lost 8 bases to trimming and J lost 0 bases, with 11 bases between them. The CDR3 DNA, read in part, is TGTGCCAGCTCGGACAGCTATAGCAATCAGCCC. It yields the protein CASSDSYSNQP. The entire CDR3 reads CASSDSYSNQPQHF.

Worth noting for this clone: The read finishes 3 residues shy of the CDR3 end, and the germline J gene is used to complete it. This chain connects TRBV6-4 to TRBJ1-6; D is unclear. The CDR3 is made up of 13 amino acids. Germline values: CDR1 MRHNA, CDR2 SNTAGT. Trimming took 3 bases from V and 7 from J, leaving 7 bases between them. The covered CDR3 bases are TGTGCCAGCAGTGAACTCGCCAATTCACCC. This encodes CASSELANSP. The whole CDR3 protein reads CASSELANSPLHF.

Remarks on this clone: The read ends 3 residues early relative to the CDR3; the germline J gene fills the gap. The chain links TRBV18 to TRBJ1-2; 7 positions match TRBD1. CDR3 length: 13 amino acids. J was trimmed by 5 bases and V by 4 bases; bases with no gene match: 4. Germline lookup yields CDR1 KGHSH and CDR2 LQKENI. The DNA read from the CDR3 is TGTGCCAGCTCACAGGGGGCGCGGTATGGC. Its protein product is CASSQGARYG. The whole CDR3 region reads CASSQGARYGYTF.

Concerning this clone itself: The read falls 3 residues short of the CDR3 end, and the missing part is taken from the germline J gene. The chain combines TRBV19 with TRBJ1-2; TRBD1 aligns across 7 bases. After removal of 3 bases from V and 7 bases from J, the junction contained 8 bases not matched to a gene. Looked up from germline, CDR1 is LNHDA and CDR2 is SQIVND (reference sequence). The CDR3 is made up of 14 amino acids. CDR3: CASSMEQGIGGYTF. The part of the CDR3 DNA that was read is TGTGCCAGTAGTATGGAACAGGGGATAGGTGGC.

The chain's CDR3 is CASSPTDLTGGHGYTF. Partial CDR3 DNA: TGTGCCAGCTCGCCTACCGACCTTACAGGGGGTCATGGC. The V call is TRBV18, the J call TRBJ1-2; the match to TRBD1 covers 8 bases. The DNA ends 3 residues before the CDR3 does, and the rest of the CDR3 is filled in from the germline J gene. The CDR3 spans 16 residues. V shed 6 bases, J shed 6 bases, and the junction held 15 bases outside the gene matches. From germline, CDR1 is KGHSH and CDR2 LQKENI.

To note about this clone: The read finishes 3 residues shy of the CDR3 end, and the germline J gene is used to complete it. This sequence joins TRBV29-1 and TRBJ1-2, with D tentatively TRBD1 (6 bases). V lost 4 bases and J lost 7, with 19 bases in between. Germline CDR1 is SQVTM and CDR2 is ANQGSEA. CDR3 length: 14 residues. The CDR3 sequence: CSVVMGQGQGGYTF. CDR3 DNA, as far as it was read: TGCAGCGTTGTGATGGGGCAGGGGCAGGGTGGC.

As concerns this clone: The CDR3 extends 3 residues past the end of the read, so its final part is completed from the germline J gene. V usage is TRBV5-3 and J usage is TRBJ2-3; D gene uncertain. Being an ORF, TRBV5-3 has a function that is uncertain. The germline V and J ends were trimmed by 3 bases and 0 bases, with 11 bases remaining between them. This CDR3 comprises 15 residues. CDR3 amino acids: CARSSGSLSTDTQYF. The CDR3 bases that were read are TGTGCCAGAAGCTCAGGATCCCTTAGCACAGATACG.

Comments on this clone: Sequencing ends 3 residues short of the CDR3 end; the germline J gene provides the rest. The chain uses TRBV11-2 and TRBJ2-1; 9 nucleotides line up with TRBD2. Trimming at V came to 5 bases and at J to 8 bases, leaving 7 bases not matched to a gene. The CDR3 totals 14 residues. Germline V gene sequence: CDR1 SGHAT, CDR2 FQNNGV. This chain's CDR3 is CASSPRLAADEQFF. CDR3 DNA (partial): TGTGCCAGCAGCCCCCGACTAGCGGCTGATGAG. The full variable domain, with the rest looked up from reference TRBV11-2 and TRBJ2-1, is EAGVAQSPRYKIIEKRQSVAFWCNPISGHATLYWYQQILGQGPKLLIQFQNNGVVDDSQLPKDRFSAERLKGVDSTLKIQPAKLEDSAVYLCASSPRLAADEQFFGPGTRLTVL.

To note about this clone: Read data end 3 residues before the CDR3 end; the end is taken from the germline J gene. J is TRBJ2-3 and V is TRBV4-1, with 13 bases that match TRBD2. V gave up 0 bases and J gave up 4 bases; unmatched junction bases: 4. CDR1 is MGHRA and CDR2 is YSYEKL in the germline V gene. The CDR3 covers 17 residues. CDR3 sequence reads: CASSQDPTSGGADTQYF. The sequenced CDR3 bases are TGCGCCAGCAGCCAAGATCCTACTAGCGGGGGGGCAGATACG.

For this clone: The DNA ends 3 residues before the CDR3 does, and the rest of the CDR3 is filled in from the germline J gene. The chain employs TRBV7-9 and TRBJ1-5; D uncertain. In germline, CDR1 is SEHNR, CDR2 FQNEAQ (reference sequence). This CDR3 is built from 15 residues. Deletions cut 7 bases from V and 9 bases from J, with 22 bases between. CDR3 region: CASNPAGQPGSPQHF. The DNA read from the CDR3 is TGTGCCAGCAACCCAGCGGGTCAGCCCGGCTCGCCC.